The clone carrying this TCR beta chain has only a few counts. This entry comes from a study of response to subunit inactivated influenza vaccine. One entry per CDR3 protein results from TCRdb running MiXCR on the RT-PCR reads. The sample has 150,000 to 200,000 distinct CDR3 sequences, about 12% seen once; the top ten hold approximately 30%. The CDR3 is made up of 17 amino acids. Between the trimmed V and J ends, which lost 5 bases and 5 bases, there was a span of 24 bases. Germline lookup yields CDR1 LGHNA and CDR2 YNFKEQ. The same specimen was also included in a second study, on T cells expressing NK-cell markers. This second report adds: UMI-tagged 5'RACE template switching yielded the TCR beta cDNA. Whether expanded NKG2C+ T cell clones were HCMV-specific remained unclear.

This rearrangement joins TRBV4-2 to TRBJ2-5; TRBD1 or TRBD2 may be the D gene (6 bases each). The receptor's source is a man aged 50 to 59 who received an inactivated influenza vaccine. The sample was CD8+ T cells sorted from PBMCs, taken about 11 days after vaccination. The CDR3 spells CASSDPSGAPEGETQYF. The CDR3 region has the DNA TGTGCCAGCAGCGATCCTTCGGGGGCTCCAGAAGGGGAGACCCAGTACTTC.